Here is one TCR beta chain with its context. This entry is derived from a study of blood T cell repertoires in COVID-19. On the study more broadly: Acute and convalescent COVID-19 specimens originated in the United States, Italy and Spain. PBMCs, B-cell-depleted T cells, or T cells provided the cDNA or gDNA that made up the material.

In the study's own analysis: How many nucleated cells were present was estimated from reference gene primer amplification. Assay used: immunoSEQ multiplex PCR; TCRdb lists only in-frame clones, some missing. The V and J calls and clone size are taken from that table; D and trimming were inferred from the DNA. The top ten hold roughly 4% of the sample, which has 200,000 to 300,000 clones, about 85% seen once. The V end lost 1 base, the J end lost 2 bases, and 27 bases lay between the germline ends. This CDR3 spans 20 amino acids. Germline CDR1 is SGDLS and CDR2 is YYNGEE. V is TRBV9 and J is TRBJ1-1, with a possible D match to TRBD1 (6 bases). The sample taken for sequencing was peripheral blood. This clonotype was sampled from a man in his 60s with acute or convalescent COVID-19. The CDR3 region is CASSVRTAVTRGRGNTEAFF. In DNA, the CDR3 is TGTGCCAGCAGCGTACGTACAGCCGTCACCAGGGGTCGGGGAAACACTGAAGCTTTCTTT. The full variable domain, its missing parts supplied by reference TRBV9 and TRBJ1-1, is DSGVTQTPKHLITATGQRVTLRCSPRSGDLSVYWYQQSLDQGLQFLIQYYNGEERAKGNILERFSAQQFPDLHSELNLSSLELGDSALYFCASSVRTAVTRGRGNTEAFFGQGTRLTVV.